The sequence of this TCR beta chain was determined in a study of T cell clonotyping in hematopoietic cell transplantation (dated by TCRdb to the early 2020s). With regard to the full study: A total of around 140 blood samples were collected in the study from some 40 consecutive transplant recipients and their related donors. Recruitment of patients was conducted between 2015 and January 2017, and follow-up was continued until September 2020 or death.

Summary of the overall study and its limitations: Inverse Simpson Index values from donors and from recipients before transplant predicted broader TCR repertoire diversity after transplant. The sample size was limited, and because cells were not sorted, the contributions of CD4 and CD8 repertoires could not be separated. Recipient TCR diversity fell after transplant, with pathologically expanded clonotypes rising progressively from day 30 to day 180. Overlap with donor repertoires was found for only a small fraction of recipient repertoires, with over 97% found to appear de novo at the given depth.

The time point tag for this specimen amounts to: 30 days after allo-HCT. Recipient blood was collected about 28 days before transplant and at days 30, 100 and 180 after transplant. Using Nuclei Lysis Solution, genomic DNA was extracted from unfractionated peripheral blood mononuclear cells that were either fresh or cryopreserved. TCR beta CDR3 regions were amplified from genomic DNA with the immunoSEQ assay, a bias-controlled multiplex PCR using V- and J-specific primers. A proprietary barcode and Illumina adapter sequences were added to the CDR3 amplicons in a second PCR step. CDR3 libraries were sequenced on an Illumina MiSeq instrument. For the original study's pipeline: Export and quality control were done with immunoSEQ Analyzer 3.0, while downstream analyses used R Bioconductor and Immunarch. Only productive rearrangements within the normalized downsampled data set were used in the calculation of repertoire metrics. In the normalized cohort, clonotypes with more than 5 templates were defined as pathologically expanded. The Inverse Simpson Index was used to measure repertoire diversity. The non-normalized data set was used for CMV-specificity analyses so that all clonotypes could be captured. This immuneACCESS table, as held by TCRdb, lists in-frame sequences with V and J called but not all clones. Of the missing ones, under half trace to an unresolved V gene in checked studies; the others have no known cause. V, J and clone size reflect that table, while D and trimming were determined from the DNA. The sample table records approximately 7,200 clones; about 88% of these occur just once. The ten largest clones capture roughly 5% of the sample.

With regard to this clone: This clone's antigen is unknown. Base qualities are not provided; no much larger clone lies one nucleotide away.

V is shortened by 0 bases, J by 3 bases, and the region joining them spans 14 bases. The germline V gene supplies CDR1 MNHEY and CDR2 SVGAGI. Taken from cysteine to phenylalanine, the CDR3 has 16 residues. The read is trimmed to its CDR3 DNA, 48 bases read in frame from base 1. Sample: PBMCs, taken 30 days after allogeneic stem cell transplant. This TCR came from a female patient aged 50-60 years who had an allogeneic stem cell transplant from an unrelated donor, so the T cells may come from the graft donor. Some clones in this sample may be carry-over from other donors' samples. The chain is encoded by TRBV6-5 joined to TRBJ1-2; perhaps TRBD1 is the D gene, with 5 bases matching. The nucleotide sequence is TGTGCCAGCAGTTACTCGGGGGTCGGGGCCTACTATGGCTACACCTTC. The encoded protein is CASSYSGVGAYYGYTF.